A selection of T cell receptor beta chains follows, all from one sample in a study of regulatory T cells in long-lasting Graves disease. TCRdb called the multiplex PCR reads again in MiXCR, with one record for every CDR3 protein. The profile covers roughly 400,000 distinct CDR3 sequences, with 15% to 20% appearing a single time and 20% to 25% taken by the ten largest. The same data also contributed to another study, on T cells in Graves' hyperthyroidism and ophthalmopathy.

Specimen: peripheral blood mononuclear cells (PBMCs), collected at new diagnosis, from a patient treated with antithyroid drugs. The receptors here all came from a woman aged 18-30 years with Graves disease. The CDR3 runs from the conserved cysteine through the conserved F or W. D genes are given only for firm matches. Size values are once, few and many counts, or a class for expanded clones, and some rows have none.

CDR3 protein	CDR3 DNA	V gene	J gene	D gene	clone size
CASSRRLAGSRNEQFF	TGTGCCAGCAGCCGCCGACTAGCGGGATCGAGGAATGAGCAGTTCTTC	TRBV11-2	TRBJ2-1	TRBD2	NA
CASSLWIAGGQETQYF	TGTGCCAGCAGCTTATGGATAGCGGGAGGGCAAGAGACCCAGTACTTC	TRBV7-9	TRBJ2-5	TRBD2	few
CAISESSYEQYF	TGTGCCATCAGTGAGTCGTCGTACGAGCAGTACTTC	TRBV10-3	TRBJ2-7	NA	many
CASSDRSDYYEQYF	TGTGCCAGCAGTGATCGGTCGGATTACTACGAGCAGTACTTC	TRBV2	TRBJ2-7	NA	NA
CASSVGQGDEQFF	TGTGCCAGCAGCGTAGGACAGGGGGATGAGCAGTTCTTC	TRBV9	TRBJ2-1	TRBD1	many
CASSSQGGFLSGNTIYF	TGTGCCAGCAGCTCCCAGGGGGGGTTCCTCTCTGGAAACACCATATATTTT	TRBV3-1	TRBJ1-3	TRBD1	NA
CASNRDRGGNQPQHF	TGTGCCAGCAACAGGGACAGGGGAGGCAATCAGCCCCAGCATTTT	TRBV2	TRBJ1-5	TRBD1	few
CATSSPSGRRSF	TGTGCCACCAGCAGCCCTAGCGGGAGAAGGAGTTTT	TRBV15	TRBJ2-3	TRBD2	few
CASSSRESNYEQYF	TGTGCCAGCAGCTCCAGGGAAAGTAACTACGAGCAGTACTTC	TRBV7-9	TRBJ2-7	NA	many
CASSSRTSGGLNEQFF	TGTGCCAGCAGCTCCCGGACTAGCGGGGGTTTGAATGAGCAGTTCTTC	TRBV11-2	TRBJ2-1	TRBD2	many
CASSLALQSANTGELFF	TGTGCCAGCAGTTTAGCGCTTCAGAGCGCGAACACCGGGGAGCTGTTTTTT	TRBV12-3/TRBV12-4	TRBJ2-2	NA	many
CASRLQLNTEAFF	TGTGCCAGTAGGCTCCAGTTGAACACTGAAGCTTTCTTT	TRBV19	TRBJ1-1	NA	NA
CSARDQRVAFF	TGCAGTGCTAGGGATCAGAGGGTAGCTTTCTTT	TRBV20-1	TRBJ1-1	NA	many
CASSWTGQNTGELFF	TGTGCCAGCAGTTGGACAGGGCAGAACACCGGGGAGCTGTTTTTT	TRBV28	TRBJ2-2	TRBD1	NA
CASSSLAGVDTGELFF	TGTGCCAGCAGCTCACTAGCGGGAGTCGACACCGGGGAGCTGTTTTTT	TRBV7-9	TRBJ2-2	TRBD2	NA
CASSQGHKAYEQYF	TGTGCCAGCAGCCAAGGACACAAGGCCTACGAGCAGTACTTC	TRBV3-1	TRBJ2-7	NA	many
CASSPLGTSGRALPDTQYF	TGCGCCAGCAGCCCCCTAGGAACTAGCGGGAGGGCCCTCCCAGATACGCAGTATTTT	TRBV5-1	TRBJ2-3	TRBD2	NA
CSVSGTYGAFF	TGCAGCGTGTCCGGGACATATGGAGCTTTCTTT	TRBV29-1	TRBJ1-1	NA	NA
CASSLYPDSYNSYEQYF	TGCGCCAGCAGCTTGTATCCCGACAGCTACAACTCCTACGAGCAGTACTTC	TRBV5-1	TRBJ2-7	NA	few
CASSYGTRYMNTEAFF	TGTGCCAGCAGTTACGGGACACGCTACATGAACACTGAAGCTTTCTTT	TRBV12-3/TRBV12-4	TRBJ1-1	NA	many
CASTAALAGAIIQYF	TGTGCCAGTACGGCCGCCTTGGCAGGCGCGATAATTCAGTACTTC	TRBV19	TRBJ2-4	NA	NA
CASNPTGKETQYF	TGTGCCAGCAACCCGACAGGGAAAGAGACCCAGTACTTC	TRBV6-1	TRBJ2-5	TRBD1	NA
CASSPRWWGADTQYF	TGTGCCAGCAGCCCGAGGTGGTGGGGCGCAGATACGCAGTATTTT	TRBV12-3/TRBV12-4	TRBJ2-3	NA	many
CAIRTGTSGTSEQYF	TGTGCCATCAGGACCGGGACTAGCGGGACTAGCGAGCAGTACTTC	TRBV10-3	TRBJ2-7	TRBD2	many
CSVPGQGGLAGERVGTQYF	TGCAGCGTTCCGGGACAGGGGGGACTAGCGGGAGAAAGGGTTGGGACCCAGTACTTC	TRBV29-1	TRBJ2-5	TRBD2	few
CSARVWGLAGEVICGCDEQYF	TGCAGTGCTAGAGTGTGGGGACTAGCGGGAGAGGTGATCTGCGGTTGTGACGAGCAGTACTTC	TRBV20-1	TRBJ2-7	TRBD2	few
CASSQDRSTQFPDNEQFF	TGTGCCAGCAGCCAAGATCGTTCTACCCAGTTTCCGGACAATGAGCAGTTCTTC	TRBV14	TRBJ2-1	NA	NA
CSASRGSHFSYEQYF	TGCAGTGCTAGTCGCGGGAGCCATTTCTCCTACGAGCAGTACTTC	TRBV20-1	TRBJ2-7	TRBD2	many
CATSETGSTYEQYF	TGTGCCACCAGTGAGACCGGGTCAACCTACGAGCAGTACTTC	TRBV24-1	TRBJ2-7	NA	many
CASSFGDRQPSGYGYTF	TGTGCCAGCAGTTTTGGAGACAGACAGCCTTCGGGCTATGGCTACACCTTC	TRBV28	TRBJ1-2	NA	many
CASSVAVADYQLGGYTF	TGTGCCAGCAGCGTAGCTGTGGCAGACTACCAGCTGGGGGGCTACACCTTC	TRBV9	TRBJ1-2	NA	few
CASSGGDRGYNEQFF	TGTGCCAGCAGCGGGGGGGACAGGGGTTACAATGAGCAGTTCTTC	TRBV7-9	TRBJ2-1	TRBD1	NA
CASSRIKGLAVNEQFF	TGTGCCAGCAGCCGAATAAAGGGACTAGCGGTCAATGAGCAGTTCTTC	TRBV7-9	TRBJ2-1	TRBD2	few
CSVDFQGTNYGYTF	TGCAGCGTTGATTTTCAGGGAACTAACTATGGCTACACCTTC	TRBV29-1	TRBJ1-2	NA	few
CASSYSLIHEQYF	TGTGCCAGCAGTTACTCACTTATCCACGAGCAGTACTTC	TRBV6-2/TRBV6-3	TRBJ2-7	NA	many
CASSPLAVGHTDTQYF	TGTGCCAGCAGTCCCCTGGCCGTGGGGCACACAGATACGCAGTATTTT	TRBV28	TRBJ2-3	NA	NA
CASSLLDFTDTQYF	TGTGCCAGCAGCTTATTAGACTTCACAGATACGCAGTATTTT	TRBV7-9	TRBJ2-3	NA	NA
CASSEFGLAGVLGELFF	TGTGCCAGCAGTGAATTTGGACTAGCGGGAGTGCTTGGGGAGCTGTTTTTT	TRBV2	TRBJ2-2	TRBD2	NA
CSARFPIRNLGDSPLHF	TGCAGTGCTAGATTTCCAATCCGTAACCTCGGGGATTCACCCCTCCACTTT	TRBV20-1	TRBJ1-6	NA	many
CATRTSGRADEQFF	TGTGCCACGAGGACTAGCGGGAGGGCGGATGAGCAGTTCTTC	TRBV30	TRBJ2-1	TRBD2	many
CASSAPYGQGSYNEQFF	TGTGCCAGCAGCGCCCCATATGGACAGGGGTCCTACAATGAGCAGTTCTTC	TRBV9	TRBJ2-1	TRBD1	NA
CASSQMTGANTEAFF	TGCGCCAGCAGCCAGATGACAGGGGCGAACACTGAAGCTTTCTTT	TRBV4-1	TRBJ1-1	TRBD1	many
CASSRRGLGEKLFF	TGTGCCAGCAGTCGCAGGGGGCTTGGTGAAAAACTGTTTTTT	TRBV28	TRBJ1-4	TRBD1	few
CASSLGSTSGRFGETQYF	TGCGCCAGCAGCTTGGGGTCGACTAGCGGGAGGTTTGGAGAGACCCAGTACTTC	TRBV5-1	TRBJ2-5	TRBD2	NA
CASRARDFQTNEQFF	TGTGCCAGCAGGGCTCGGGACTTTCAAACCAATGAGCAGTTCTTC	TRBV2	TRBJ2-1	NA	many
CASSPLGGKVNTEAFF	TGTGCCAGCTCACCACTCGGAGGGAAGGTGAACACTGAAGCTTTCTTT	TRBV18	TRBJ1-1	NA	few
CASSPGSATGFWETQYF	TGTGCCAGCTCACCTGGGTCAGCGACAGGGTTTTGGGAGACCCAGTACTTC	TRBV18	TRBJ2-5	TRBD1	many
CASGNRQGTYGYTF	TGTGCCAGCGGAAATCGACAGGGCACGTATGGCTACACCTTC	TRBV7-2	TRBJ1-2	TRBD1	NA
CATTQGLAGGVETQYF	TGTGCCACCACGCAGGGACTAGCGGGAGGTGTTGAGACCCAGTACTTC	TRBV19	TRBJ2-5	TRBD2	many
CASSSGLGSTDTQYF	TGTGCCAGCAGCTCTGGACTGGGAAGCACAGATACGCAGTATTTT	TRBV12-3/TRBV12-4	TRBJ2-3	NA	many
CASSFSNRGNTEAFF	TGTGCCAGCAGTTTCTCCAACAGGGGGAACACTGAAGCTTTCTTT	TRBV27	TRBJ1-1	TRBD1	many
CASRGSGFQETQYF	TGTGCCAGCAGAGGTTCGGGGTTCCAAGAGACCCAGTACTTC	TRBV6-1	TRBJ2-5	NA	NA
CASSIADGTNQPQHF	TGTGCCAGTAGTATCGCCGACGGGACTAATCAGCCCCAGCATTTT	TRBV19	TRBJ1-5	NA	few
CASSLTTSGGTDTQYF	TGTGCCAGCAGCTTAACCACTAGCGGGGGCACAGATACGCAGTATTTT	TRBV7-3	TRBJ2-3	TRBD2	many
CSVARTSGRAVGYNEQFF	TGCAGCGTTGCTCGAACTAGCGGGAGGGCCGTGGGCTACAATGAGCAGTTCTTC	TRBV29-1	TRBJ2-1	TRBD2	many
CSGRDTSYEQYF	TGCAGCGGCCGGGACACCTCCTACGAGCAGTACTTC	TRBV29-1	TRBJ2-7	NA	many
CSVAALGGEVTDTQYF	TGCAGCGTGGCCGCCCTCGGGGGCGAGGTCACAGATACGCAGTATTTT	TRBV29-1	TRBJ2-3	NA	few